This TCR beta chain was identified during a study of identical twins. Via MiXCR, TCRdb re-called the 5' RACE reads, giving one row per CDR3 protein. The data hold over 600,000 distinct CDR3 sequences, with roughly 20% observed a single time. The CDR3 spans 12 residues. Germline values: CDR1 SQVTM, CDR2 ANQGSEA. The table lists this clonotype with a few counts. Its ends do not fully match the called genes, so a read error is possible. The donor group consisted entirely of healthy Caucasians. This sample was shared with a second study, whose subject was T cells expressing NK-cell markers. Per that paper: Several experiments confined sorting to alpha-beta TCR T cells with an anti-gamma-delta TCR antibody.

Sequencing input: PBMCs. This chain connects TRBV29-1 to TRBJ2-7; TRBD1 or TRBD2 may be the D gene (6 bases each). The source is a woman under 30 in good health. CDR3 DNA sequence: TGCAGCGTCGAAGGAAGGGGGGCCGAGCAGTACTTC. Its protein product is CSVEGRGAEQYF.